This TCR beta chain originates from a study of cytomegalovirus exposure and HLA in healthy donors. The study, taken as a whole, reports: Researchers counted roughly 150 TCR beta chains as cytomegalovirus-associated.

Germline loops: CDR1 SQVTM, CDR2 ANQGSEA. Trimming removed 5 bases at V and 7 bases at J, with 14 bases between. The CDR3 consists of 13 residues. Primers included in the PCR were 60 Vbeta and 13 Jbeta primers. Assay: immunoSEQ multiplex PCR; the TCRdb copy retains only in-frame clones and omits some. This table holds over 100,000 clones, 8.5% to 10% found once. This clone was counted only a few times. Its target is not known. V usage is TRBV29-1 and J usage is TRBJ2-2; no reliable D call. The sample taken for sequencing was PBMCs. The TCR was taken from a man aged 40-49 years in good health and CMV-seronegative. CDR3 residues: CSVMPGTSGELFF. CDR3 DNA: TGCAGCGTTATGCCAGGAACAAGCGGGGAGCTGTTTTTT.